These 21 T cell receptor beta chains were all obtained from the same sample, sequenced in a study of blood T cell dynamics during melanoma immunotherapy. Libraries were prepared by immunoSEQ multiplex PCR; TCRdb keeps only in-frame clonotypes and omits some of them. The sample has fewer than 25,000 clones, roughly 90% seen once. Time point here: pre-treatment baseline. The material was blood, obtained from a patient treated with checkpoint blockade. The receptors here all came from a human donor with melanoma.

The J gene is TRBJ2-2, the V gene TRBV9, with D possibly called TRBD1 or TRBD2 (5 bases each). Trimming cost V 2 bases and J 5 bases, with 22 bases left between them. The germline V gene has CDR1 SGDLS and CDR2 YYNGEE. The CDR3 is 18 residues long. For the CDR3, the DNA is TGTGCCAGCAGCGTGGGTGGAGGCAGGGCCCCGCGGACCGGGGAGCTGTTTTTT. It is translated as CASSVGGGRAPRTGELFF.

This chain joins TRBV7-9 and TRBJ1-2; 7 bases are a match to TRBD1. Per germline, CDR1 SEHNR and CDR2 FQNEAQ (reference sequence). The junction had 7 bases not matched to a gene; V was cut back by 5 bases and J by 7 bases. The CDR3 extends over 13 amino acids. CDR3 residues: CASSRDRESGYTF. CDR3 nucleotide sequence: TGTGCCAGCAGCAGAGACAGGGAAAGTGGCTACACCTTC.

V is TRBV10-2 and J is TRBJ2-3; D might be TRBD1 (5 bases). Trimming removed 6 bases at V and 8 bases at J, with 18 bases between. Germline V gene sequence: CDR1 WSHSY, CDR2 SAAADI. The CDR3 is made up of 14 amino acids. CDR3 sequence reads: CASRTSGGHGTQYF. As DNA, the CDR3 is TGCGCCAGCAGGACCTCTGGTGGACACGGTACGCAGTATTTT.

The chain recombines TRBV29-1 with TRBJ2-5; either TRBD1 or TRBD2 may fit D (5 bases each). Gene TRBJ2-7 matches the end of the DNA better, so the J call may be wrong. Germline CDR1 and CDR2: SQVTM and ANQGSEA. This CDR3 is built from 14 residues. The CDR3 DNA reads TGCAGCGCCGGATGGGGACCCGGCTCCTACGAGCAGTACTTC. This sequence encodes CSAGWGPGSYEQYF.

V gene TRBV5-1 combines with J gene TRBJ2-7; 10 nucleotides align to TRBD1. Per germline, CDR1 SGHRS and CDR2 YFSETQ. V shed 0 bases, J shed 7 bases, and the junction held 7 bases outside the gene matches. The CDR3 has 15 amino acids. The CDR3 bases are TGCGCCAGCAGCTTGGCCCCGGACAGGGGGGCAGAGCAGTACTTC. This gives the protein CASSLAPDRGAEQYF.

The chain is built from TRBV6-1 and TRBJ2-5, with D hard to call. This CDR3 has 15 residues. The V gene's germline CDR1 is MNHNS and CDR2 SASEGT. V was trimmed by 2 bases and J by 1 base, leaving 11 bases between them. CDR3 DNA: TGTGCCAGCAGTGAACAGATGATAGGCCAAGAGACCCAGTACTTC. Residues: CASSEQMIGQETQYF.

This clone was detected only a few times. This chain joins TRBV5-5 and TRBJ2-7; 8 nucleotides agree with TRBD1. V lost 4 bases, J lost 0 bases, and 3 bases stayed unmatched. There are 14 residues in the CDR3. CDR1 is SGHKS, CDR2 YYEKEE, per germline (reference sequence). In DNA form, the CDR3 reads TGTGCCAGCAGCATTACAGGGGGCTCCTACGAGCAGTACTTC. It specifies CASSITGGSYEQYF.

This clone is a singleton in its sample. This rearrangement joins TRBV6-4 to TRBJ2-3; 11 bases fit TRBD1. Looked up from germline, CDR1 is MRHNA and CDR2 is SNTAGT. The CDR3 extends over 14 amino acids. With 5 bases clipped from V and 14 bases from J, the junction kept 12 bases outside the gene matches. CDR3 nucleotide sequence: TGTGCCAGCAGTACCGGGACAGGGGGGACGAGTCGGTATTTT. This gives the protein CASSTGTGGTSRYF.

The chain is built from TRBV27 and TRBJ1-4; no clear D gene. The CDR3 covers 13 residues. CDR1 MNHEY and CDR2 SMNVEV come from the germline V gene (reference sequence). V lost 6 bases and J 3 bases, leaving 8 bases between the germline ends. Here the CDR3 reads CASRREANEKLFF. CDR3 nucleotide sequence: TGTGCCAGCAGACGGGAGGCTAATGAAAAACTGTTTTTT.

The chain has TRBV21-1 and TRBJ2-1. TRBV21-1 constitutes a pseudogene. The CDR3 consists of 17 residues. Here the CDR3 reads CASSNGDGTRYTKEQFF. CDR3 nucleotides: TGTGCCAGCAGCAATGGGGACGGAACTAGATACACGAAGGAGCAGTTCTTC.

The V call is TRBV7-9, the J call TRBJ2-1; the D gene is possibly TRBD2 (6 bases). Germline lookup yields CDR1 SEHNR and CDR2 FQNEAQ (reference sequence). Trimming cost V 2 bases and J 6 bases, with 17 bases left between them. The CDR3 extends over 16 amino acids. The CDR3 reads CASSLNVGGGRNEQFF. CDR3 nucleotides: TGTGCCAGCAGCTTAAATGTGGGAGGCGGTCGCAATGAGCAGTTCTTC. Variable domain in full (rest from reference TRBV7-9 and TRBJ2-1): DTGVSQNPRHKITKRGQNVTFRCDPISEHNRLYWYRQTLGQGPEFLTYFQNEAQLEKSRLLSDRFSAERPKGSFSTLEIQRTEQGDSAMYLCASSLNVGGGRNEQFFGPGTRLTVL.

V gene TRBV28 combines with J gene TRBJ1-4; D not certain. This CDR3 comprises 12 residues. The V end lost 2 bases, the J end lost 2 bases, and 0 bases lay between the germline ends. Germline CDR1 and CDR2: MDHEN and SYDVKM. The DNA for the CDR3 is TGTGCCAGCAGTTTAACTAATGAAAAACTGTTTTTT. Translating it yields CASSLTNEKLFF.

This clone has just a few counts. This rearrangement joins TRBV18 to TRBJ1-5, with unresolved D. The CDR3 has 14 residues. The V gene lost 2 bases and the J gene lost 4 bases, with 9 bases spanning the gap. Germline lookup yields CDR1 KGHSH and CDR2 LQKENI. The CDR3 sequence is CASSPNGVNQPQHF. DNA for the CDR3: TGTGCCAGCTCACCAAACGGGGTTAATCAGCCCCAGCATTTT.

This clone was seen only once. The rearrangement joins TRBV6-1 to TRBJ1-6, with D maybe TRBD1 (5 bases). CDR3 size: 14 residues. Germline-derived CDR1 and CDR2 are MNHNS and SASEGT. Trimming cost V 2 bases and J 4 bases, with 6 bases left between them. The CDR3 loop reads CASSEQGYNSPLHF. The DNA for the CDR3 is TGTGCCAGCAGTGAACAGGGATATAATTCACCCCTCCACTTT.

The V and J genes are TRBV21-1 and TRBJ1-5; the table calls TRBD1, which could not be checked here. TRBV21-1 is deemed a pseudogene. The CDR3 contains 14 residues. The CDR3 DNA reads as TGTGCCAGCAGCAAAGTGGGCAAAGGTCCGCCCCAGCATTTT. It yields the protein CASSKVGKGPPQHF.

CDR3 loop: CASSLDGSEVSYTF. The DNA for the CDR3 is TGCGCCAGCAGCTTGGACGGCAGTGAAGTAAGCTACACCTTC. The V and J genes are TRBV5-1 and TRBJ1-2; D is undetermined. The CDR3 is 14 amino acids. The germline V gene has CDR1 SGHRS and CDR2 YFSETQ. Trimming pared 0 bases from V and 9 bases from J, leaving 15 bases between.

This clone was seen a single time. The CDR3: CASSPSQGKNTEAFF. CDR3 DNA: TGTGCCAGCTCACCGTCGCAGGGGAAGAACACTGAAGCTTTCTTT. The V gene is TRBV18, the J gene TRBJ1-1; TRBD1 might be the D (6 bases). Germline V gene sequence: CDR1 KGHSH, CDR2 LQKENI. This CDR3 contains 15 residues. Trimming removed 3 bases from V and 1 base from J, with 12 bases in between. Variable domain in full (rest from reference TRBV18 and TRBJ1-1): NAGVMQNPRHLVRRRGQEARLRCSPMKGHSHVYWYRQLPEEGLKFMVYLQKENIIDESGMPKERFSAEFPKEGPSILRIQQVVRGDSAAYFCASSPSQGKNTEAFFGQGTRLTVV.

The genes are TRBV5-4 and TRBJ1-4; the D is unclear. Looked up from germline, CDR1 is SGHNT and CDR2 is YYREEE (reference sequence). V was cut by 0 bases and J by 8 bases, with 20 bases left in between. There are 17 residues in the CDR3. CDR3 nucleotide sequence: TGTGCCAGCAGCTTGGCTGCAGGCGGGGTGGCGACCGAAAAACTGTTTTTT. The encoded protein is CASSLAAGGVATEKLFF.

This clone appeared a single time. The rearrangement uses TRBV9 and TRBJ1-1; maybe TRBD1 (5 bases). The CDR3 sequence is 18 residues long. In germline, CDR1 is SGDLS, CDR2 YYNGEE. The V end lost 4 bases, the J end lost 1 base, and 23 bases lay between the germline ends. CDR3 in DNA: TGTGCCAGCAGCCCCCCGGGGGGGTCAGAACTTGGGAACACTGAAGCTTTCTTT. Translating gives CASSPPGGSELGNTEAFF.

V and J are TRBV28 and TRBJ2-3; 15 positions match TRBD2. The CDR3 extends over 19 amino acids. V shed 1 base and J 3 bases; nucleotides not matched to a gene: 8. CDR1 is MDHEN and CDR2 is SYDVKM in the germline V gene. The CDR3 DNA sequence: TGTGCCAGCAGTTTATATACCCCGGGGACTAGCGGGAGGACAGATACGCAGTATTTT. Its translation: CASSLYTPGTSGRTDTQYF.

V usage is TRBV2 and J usage is TRBJ2-1; no clear D gene. The V gene lost 4 bases and the J gene lost 4 bases, with 2 bases spanning the gap. Germline assignment: CDR1 SNHLY and CDR2 FYNNEI. CDR3 length: 11 amino acids. The CDR3 bases are TGTGCCAGCAGTGGATACAATGAGCAGTTCTTC. It is translated as CASSGYNEQFF. Using reference TRBV2 and TRBJ2-1 for the parts outside the CDR3, the full variable domain is EPEVTQTPSHQVTQMGQEVILRCVPISNHLYFYWYRQILGQKVEFLVSFYNNEISEKSEIFDDQFSVERPDGSNFTLKIRSTKLEDSAMYFCASSGYNEQFFGPGTRLTVL.